This TCR beta chain comes out of a study of OX40 agonist ivuxolimab in advanced cancers. Overall study results and limits: The study did not work out the antigen specificity of the expanded peripheral T cells.

Measured with immunoSEQ multiplex PCR; TCRdb has only the in-frame clones, and not every one. The sample comprises tens of thousands of clones, 87% of which are singletons, and about 0.36% rests with the top ten. The CDR3 has 13 amino acids. V was shortened by 1 base and J by 8 bases, with 11 bases between the two germline ends. CDR1 and CDR2 from the germline V gene are LNHDA and SQIVND (reference sequence). Worth noting for this clone: Its antigen remains unidentified.

Sample: CD4+ or CD8+ T cells sorted from blood, taken in a trial of the OX40 agonist ivuxolimab. The chain uses TRBV19 and TRBJ1-2, with D perhaps matching TRBD1 (5 bases). This TCR was recovered from an adult with an advanced solid tumor such as melanoma, head and neck, liver or kidney cancer. CDR3 sequence: CASSIGQGGGYTF. DNA of the CDR3: TGTGCCAGTAGTATAGGCCAGGGAGGAGGCTACACCTTC.